This entry is about one T cell receptor beta chain. When the RNA was reverse transcribed, random hexamers were used with an input of about 0.45 to 1 ug. TCRdb re-called the immunoSEQ multiplex PCR reads with MiXCR, one entry per CDR3 protein. The table has about 170,000 distinct CDR3 sequences, approximately 93% seen once; the top ten hold approximately 0.09%. Negative isolation was used for CD8+ and CD4+ T cells and FACS enrichment for TEMRA cells. Looked up from germline, CDR1 is SGHRS and CDR2 is YFSETQ. This CDR3 has 17 residues. V lost 2 bases and J lost 0, with 17 bases in between. The entry originates in a study of CD8 T cells in Susac syndrome.

The specimen was CD4+ T cells from PBMCs. The source of this sequence is a human donor with multiple sclerosis. This chain joins TRBV5-1 and TRBJ1-1; no clear D. The CDR3 region has the DNA TGCGCCAGCAGCTTAGGTAGTATTGGAAACATGAACACTGAAGCTTTCTTT. It is translated as CASSLGSIGNMNTEAFF.